One and the same sample provided the 19 T cell receptor beta chains below, sequenced in a study of tumor and adjacent non-tumor tissue in lung cancer. TCRbeta libraries were built with three rounds of nested PCR, modified from ARM-PCR. TCRdb re-called the multiplex PCR reads with MiXCR, one entry per CDR3 protein. The table has approximately 75,000 distinct CDR3 sequences, 77% seen once. No cell sorting was done before RNA was extracted from the tissue. Input material: lung tumor tissue. The receptors stem from a woman in her forties or fifties with non-small cell lung cancer.

As regards this clonotype: This CDR3 is missing its conserved last phenylalanine or tryptophan, likely due to a read error. The chain carries TRBV11-2 and TRBJ2-3, with D tentatively TRBD1 (6 bases). CDR3 size: 13 residues. Germline V gene sequence: CDR1 SGHAT, CDR2 FQNNGV. The CDR3 nucleotides are TGTGCCAGCAGCTTAGACAGGGGAGATATGCAGTATCGT. Protein: CASSLDRGDMQYR.

With respect to this clonotype: At one end the junction does not follow the germline gene, possibly because of a read error. V gene TRBV11-2 combines with J gene TRBJ2-1; D uncertain. Germline V CDR1 and CDR2: SGHAT, FQNNGV. The CDR3 consists of 14 residues. The CDR3 DNA reads TGTGCCAGCAGCTTTAGCAGTGCCGGCAATGAGCTGTTCTTC. Residues: CASSFSSAGNELFF.

By its share, this clonotype is medium-sized (0.01 to 0.1%). The chain uses TRBV12-3 or TRBV12-4 and TRBJ1-5; D is unclear. V was cut by 1 base and J by 0 bases, with 4 bases left in between. CDR3 size: 14 residues. The CDR3 sequence: CASSLGASNQPQHF. The CDR3 nucleotides are TGTGCCAGCAGTTTAGGGGCTAGCAATCAGCCCCAGCATTTT.

The genes are TRBV20-1 and TRBJ1-2, with D hard to call. This CDR3 has 15 amino acids. Trimming pared 3 bases from V and 3 bases from J, leaving 17 bases between. The V gene's germline CDR1 is DFQATT and CDR2 SNEGSKA (reference sequence). CDR3 loop: CSASRGQEVDYGYTF. The CDR3, as DNA: TGCAGTGCTAGCCGCGGGCAGGAGGTTGACTATGGCTACACCTTC.

The chain links TRBV12-3 or TRBV12-4 to TRBJ2-2, with TRBD2 identical over 9 bases. Germline trimming cut 5 bases from V and 9 bases from J; bases unmatched to any gene: 16. This CDR3 region has 17 residues. CDR3 nucleotide sequence: TGTGCCAGCAGTCTCCCGGGACTAGCCCCCGTGACCCGGGAGCTGTTTTTT. It yields the protein CASSLPGLAPVTRELFF.

This clonotype was recorded once. A much larger clone lies one base from this, so it may be a read error. This CDR3 reads CASSIGHSSLLEQYF. For the CDR3, the DNA is TGCGCCAGCAGCATAGGACATTCGTCGCTCCTCGAGCAGTACTTC. This chain uses TRBV5-1 with TRBJ2-7; perhaps TRBD1 as D (5 bases). The CDR3 is 15 amino acids. The germline V gene encodes CDR1 SGHRS and CDR2 YFSETQ. V lost 4 bases to trimming and J lost 6 bases, with 20 bases between them. The full variable domain, completed using reference TRBV5-1 and TRBJ2-7, is KAGVTQTPRYLIKTRGQQVTLSCSPISGHRSVSWYQQTPGQGLQFLFEYFSETQRNKGNFPGRFSGRQFSNSRSEMNVSTLELGDSALYLCASSIGHSSLLEQYFGPGTRLTVT.

Notes on this clonotype: At one of its ends the junction is not consistent with the germline gene, which may arise from a read error. CDR3 region: CAWSVGIRDRRLTDSYAQYF. CDR3 sequence (DNA): TGTGCCTGGAGTGTAGGGATTCGGGACAGGAGACTAACGGACTCCTACGCGCAGTACTTC. V is TRBV30 and J is TRBJ2-7, with TRBD1 identical over 8 bases. Germline CDR1 is GTSNPN and CDR2 is SVGIG (reference sequence). This CDR3 is built from 20 residues.

This clonotype was observed at least ten times. The chain has TRBV12-3 or TRBV12-4 and TRBJ1-2; D gene ambiguous. V was pared by 3 bases and J by 8 bases, with 10 bases between. The CDR3 has 12 amino acids. The CDR3 nucleotides read TGTGCCAGCAGTTTCGGCGCTGCGGGCTACACCTTC. Its protein product is CASSFGAAGYTF.

The J gene is TRBJ2-7, the V gene TRBV6-1, with a weak D call TRBD2 (6 bases). Trimming removed 4 bases at V and 4 bases at J, with 17 bases between. The CDR3 spans 15 residues. Germline CDR1 reads MNHNS; CDR2 reads SASEGT. CDR3 coding DNA: TGTGCCAGCAGTGCAGGACTAAACCACCTGTACGAGCAGTACTTC. Translation: CASSAGLNHLYEQYF.

Comment on this clonotype: Germline is not matched at one junction end, which may reflect a read error. The chain recombines TRBV20-1 with TRBJ2-7, with 7 bases aligning to TRBD1. The CDR3 length is 16 residues. The germline V gene encodes CDR1 DFQATT and CDR2 SNEGSKA (reference sequence). CDR3 sequence reads: CGENSSPGTVSYDQYF. The CDR3 DNA reads TGCGGGGAGAACTCCTCACCCGGGACAGTCTCCTACGATCAGTACTTC.

In regard to this clonotype: The junction departs from the called germline gene at one end, perhaps through a read error. This chain uses TRBV6-1 with TRBJ2-7, with 11 nucleotides matching TRBD1. CDR1 and CDR2 from the germline V gene are MNHNS and SASEGT. This CDR3 has 15 amino acids. The CDR3 sequence is CACTERDRGIYEQYF. The CDR3 DNA reads TGTGCCTGCACTGAGCGGGACAGGGGGATCTACGAACAGTACTTC.

Note on this clonotype: Sequence at one end of the junction differs from germline and may be a read error. V and J are TRBV4-2 and TRBJ1-4; 9 bases agree with TRBD1. Germline-derived CDR1 and CDR2 are LGHNA and YNFKEQ. CDR3 length equals 16 residues. The CDR3 DNA follows: TGTGCCAGCAGCCAAGATACCGGGACAGGGAACGAAAAACTGTTCTTT. This codes for CASSQDTGTGNEKLFF.

The sample holds a few counts of this clonotype. One end of the junction is discordant with germline, which a read error may explain. The V call is TRBV12-3 or TRBV12-4, the J call TRBJ1-5; D not certain. The CDR3 has 13 amino acids. The CDR3 DNA reads TGTGCCTGCAGTCTGGCCAGCAATCAGCCTCAGCATTTT. It specifies CACSLASNQPQHF.

The count of this clonotype is one. Relative to the germline gene, one junction end is altered; a read error may explain this. The chain joins TRBV5-4 to TRBJ1-1, with 7 bases identical to TRBD1. The length of the CDR3 is 14 residues. Germline values: CDR1 SGHNT, CDR2 YYREEE (reference sequence). CDR3 sequence (DNA): TGTGCCAGCAGCTTAGTGACAGGGAGCACTGAAGCCTTCTTT. Its translation is CASSLVTGSTEAFF.

The V gene is TRBV30, the J gene TRBJ1-1; the D is unclear. V was clipped by 1 base and J by 3 bases, with 12 bases between them. There are 14 residues in the CDR3. Per the germline V gene, CDR1 is GTSNPN and CDR2 is SVGIG (reference sequence). CDR3 DNA sequence: TGTGCCTGGAGTGGGGGTGGTGGGTACACTGAAGCTTTCTTT. This gives the protein CAWSGGGGYTEAFF.

Comment on this clonotype: No conserved phenylalanine or tryptophan is present at the end of the CDR3, so a read error is the likely explanation. V and J are TRBV6-2 or TRBV6-3 and TRBJ2-1; TRBD2 is a possible D gene (6 bases). The V gene's germline CDR1 is MNHEY and CDR2 SVGEGT. This CDR3 is 16 amino acids long. DNA of the CDR3: TGTGCCAGCAGGCGGGGCGGGGTGACGTCCTGCAATGAGCAGTTCTCC. Its protein product is CASRRGGVTSCNEQFS.

This clonotype was found a few times. This could be a read error, since a much larger clone is one nucleotide away. This chain uses TRBV6-1 with TRBJ2-3, with TRBD1 matching over 9 bases. V trimming: 1 base; J trimming: 6 bases; junction bases outside the gene matches: 8. The CDR3 totals 16 residues. Per the germline V gene, CDR1 is MNHNS and CDR2 is SASEGT. CDR3 residues: CASSEDSGTGRDTQYF. The CDR3, as DNA: TGTGCCAGCAGTGAAGATTCTGGGACAGGGAGGGATACGCAGTATTTT.

This clonotype was observed once. One end of the junction fails to match germline, which may point to a read error. The rearrangement links TRBV29-1 to TRBJ2-5, with D hard to call. Germline V gene data show CDR1 as SQVTM and CDR2 as ANQGSEA. CDR3 size: 11 residues. CDR3 nucleotide sequence: TGCAGGGTTTGGCAGACGGAGACCCAGTCCTTC. Amino acid sequence: CRVWQTETQSF.

This clonotype is a singleton in its sample. The chain uses TRBV29-1 and TRBJ2-5; a possible D gene is TRBD1 (5 bases). Germline V gene sequence: CDR1 SQVTM, CDR2 ANQGSEA. There are 13 residues in the CDR3. Trimming left V 6 bases short and J 5 bases short, with 16 bases between. This CDR3 is CSVGSQGAETQYF. The CDR3 DNA is TGCAGCGTCGGAAGCCAGGGTGCTGAGACCCAGTACTTC.